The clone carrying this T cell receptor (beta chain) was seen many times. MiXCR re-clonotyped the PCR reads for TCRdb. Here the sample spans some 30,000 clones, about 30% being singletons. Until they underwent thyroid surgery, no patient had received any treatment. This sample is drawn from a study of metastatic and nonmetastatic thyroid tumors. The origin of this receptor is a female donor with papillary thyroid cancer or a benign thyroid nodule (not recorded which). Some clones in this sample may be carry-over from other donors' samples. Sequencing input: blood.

The CDR3 DNA sequence: TGCAGTGCTAGTCCAACGGGAGGGCCGGATACGCAGTATTTT. Amino acids: CSASPTGGPDTQYF. The genes are TRBV20-1 and TRBJ2-3; 8 bases agree with TRBD2. CDR1 DFQATT and CDR2 SNEGSKA come from the germline V gene (reference sequence). With 3 bases clipped from V and 6 bases from J, the junction kept 8 bases outside the gene matches. The CDR3 runs to 14 residues.